A single sample is the source of the 28 T cell receptor beta chains below, sequenced in a study of PD-1 blockade in classical Hodgkin lymphoma. Autologous stem cell transplantation was followed by relapse in every patient, and brentuximab vedotin exposure varied. Assay used: immunoSEQ multiplex PCR; TCRdb lists only in-frame clones, some missing. The top ten clones hold about 10% of a sample with tens of thousands of clones, 80% to 90% of them seen once. The source was peripheral blood mononuclear cells (PBMCs), collected before the second cycle of nivolumab. The receptors here all came from a human donor with classical Hodgkin lymphoma.

This chain connects TRBV27 to TRBJ2-7, with 8 bases identical to TRBD1. The V gene's germline CDR1 is MNHEY and CDR2 SMNVEV (reference sequence). The CDR3 is made up of 14 amino acids. Trimming cost V 6 bases and J 6 bases; bases outside gene matches: 10. The CDR3 spells CASRDGTGFPEQYF. The CDR3 nucleotides read TGTGCCAGCAGGGACGGGACAGGTTTTCCCGAGCAGTACTTC.

The V call is TRBV7-9, the J call TRBJ1-5; possible D gene TRBD1, 6 bases. Trimming removed 5 bases at V and 1 base at J, with 9 bases between. The germline V gene has CDR1 SEHNR and CDR2 FQNEAQ (reference sequence). The CDR3 extends over 14 amino acids. In DNA, the CDR3 is TGTGCCAGCAGCGTAGGACAGAGCAATCAGCCCCAGCATTTT. This codes for CASSVGQSNQPQHF.

The gene calls are TRBV13 and TRBJ1-6; weak D call: TRBD1 (5 bases). This CDR3 contains 17 residues. V was pared by 2 bases and J by 6 bases, with 17 bases between. Germline CDR1 reads PRHDT; CDR2 reads FYEKMQ (reference sequence). CDR3 loop: CASSLNRPGLINSPLHF. CDR3 nucleotide sequence: TGTGCCAGCAGCTTAAACCGACCGGGACTAATTAATTCACCCCTCCACTTT.

V gene TRBV28 combines with J gene TRBJ1-5; D may be TRBD1 (5 bases). Germline-derived CDR1 and CDR2 are MDHEN and SYDVKM. V lost 3 bases to trimming and J lost 5 bases, with 17 bases between them. CDR3 size: 16 residues. The CDR3 spells CASSFIRGRPDQPQHF. The CDR3 DNA reads TGTGCCAGCAGTTTCATAAGGGGACGCCCCGATCAGCCCCAGCATTTT.

The table lists this clone with a few counts. The chain combines TRBV6-5 with TRBJ1-4; possibly TRBD1 for D (5 bases). Germline CDR1 and CDR2: MNHEY and SVGAGI. The V gene lost 2 bases and the J gene lost 8 bases, with 15 bases spanning the gap. The CDR3 length is 15 residues. The CDR3 loop reads CASSYRGRKHEKLFF. The CDR3 bases are TGTGCCAGCAGTTACAGGGGCAGGAAGCACGAAAAACTGTTTTTT.

The rearrangement joins TRBV27 to TRBJ1-2; 9 positions agree with TRBD1. The germline gives CDR1 MNHEY, CDR2 SMNVEV (reference sequence). The CDR3 covers 15 residues. The trim removed 5 bases at V and 7 bases at J, leaving 11 bases unmatched. DNA for the CDR3: TGTGCCAGCAGTAGATCCGGGACAGGGACGCGTGGCTACACCTTC. This encodes CASSRSGTGTRGYTF.

This chain uses TRBV9 with TRBJ1-5; possibly TRBD1 for D (6 bases). With 0 bases removed from V and 3 bases from J, the gap between germline ends came to 10 bases. The CDR3 has 15 amino acids. The V gene's germline CDR1 is SGDLS and CDR2 YYNGEE. As DNA, the CDR3 is TGTGCCAGCAGCGTAGGGGGGGGCGACAATCAGCCCCAGCATTTT. Amino acids: CASSVGGGDNQPQHF. The full variable domain, its missing parts supplied by reference TRBV9 and TRBJ1-5, is DSGVTQTPKHLITATGQRVTLRCSPRSGDLSVYWYQQSLDQGLQFLIQYYNGEERAKGNILERFSAQQFPDLHSELNLSSLELGDSALYFCASSVGGGDNQPQHFGDGTRLSIL.

V is TRBV5-1 and J is TRBJ2-2, with D tentatively TRBD2 (6 bases). The germline V and J ends were trimmed by 5 bases and 5 bases, with 13 bases remaining between them. Germline CDR1 reads SGHRS; CDR2 reads YFSETQ. This CDR3 has 14 residues. This CDR3 reads CASRGGVGTGELFF. CDR3 coding DNA: TGCGCCAGCAGAGGAGGGGTGGGGACCGGGGAGCTGTTTTTT.

This clone was counted between two and nine times. The rearrangement uses TRBV19 and TRBJ2-1; D is uncertain. The CDR3 contains 17 residues. V was shortened by 5 bases and J by 0 bases, with 17 bases between the two germline ends. Germline V lookup: CDR1 LNHDA, CDR2 SQIVND (reference sequence). This chain's CDR3 is CASSQGTPVLSYNEQFF. The DNA for the CDR3 is TGTGCCAGTAGTCAAGGCACCCCCGTTCTCTCCTACAATGAGCAGTTCTTC.

Concerning this clone: At one end the junction does not follow the germline gene, possibly because of a read error. Written as DNA, the CDR3 is TGTGCCAGCAGCAGGGGTGGGGGGCAAGAGACCCGGTACTTC. Translated, it gives CASSRGGGQETRYF. V and J are TRBV6-1 and TRBJ2-5, with D perhaps TRBD1 or TRBD2 (6 bases each). There are 14 residues in the CDR3. Germline V gene lookup returns CDR1 MNHNS and CDR2 SASEGT.

The chain carries TRBV6-1 and TRBJ2-2, with TRBD2 identical over 11 bases. The V gene's germline CDR1 is MNHNS and CDR2 SASEGT. CDR3 size: 14 residues. V shed 11 bases, J shed 8 bases, and the junction held 10 bases outside the gene matches. The CDR3 here is CAAGVPSGRGELFF. CDR3 sequence (DNA): TGTGCCGCGGGGGTCCCTAGCGGGAGGGGGGAGCTGTTTTTT.

The V and J genes are TRBV7-3 and TRBJ2-3, with 12 bases aligning to TRBD2. The CDR3 is 16 amino acids. Germline trimming cut 5 bases from V and 2 bases from J; bases unmatched to any gene: 5. Germline V gene data show CDR1 as SGHTA and CDR2 as FQGTGA. CDR3 sequence reads: CASSPGTSGPTDTQYF. The DNA for the CDR3 is TGTGCCAGCAGCCCCGGGACTAGCGGGCCCACAGATACGCAGTATTTT.

This chain links TRBV12-5 with TRBJ2-1; 8 positions match TRBD2. J gave up 4 bases and V 3 bases, and 5 bases lay outside the gene matches. The germline gives CDR1 LGHNT, CDR2 FRNRAP. CDR3 length: 15 residues. The DNA for the CDR3 is TGTGCTAGTGGTTTAGCGGGAGCATCTTACAATGAGCAGTTCTTC. It yields the protein CASGLAGASYNEQFF.

The chain joins TRBV9 to TRBJ2-1; D possibly matches TRBD1 or TRBD2 (5 bases each). Between the trimmed V and J ends, which lost 0 bases and 8 bases, there was a span of 12 bases. Germline loops: CDR1 SGDLS, CDR2 YYNGEE. The CDR3 has 14 residues. As DNA, the CDR3 is TGTGCCAGCAGCGTAGTCGGGACCGGGTATGAGCAGTTCTTC. This sequence encodes CASSVVGTGYEQFF.

The rearrangement uses TRBV28 and TRBJ2-2; TRBD1 agrees at 12 bases. The length of the CDR3 is 16 residues. The V gene end was trimmed by 5 bases and the J gene end by 7 bases; junction bases not matched to a gene: 8. CDR1 is MDHEN, CDR2 SYDVKM, per germline. The CDR3 loop reads CASSPSGQGAGGELFF. DNA for the CDR3: TGTGCCAGCAGTCCATCGGGACAGGGGGCTGGCGGGGAGCTGTTTTTT.

The CDR3 DNA reads as TGTGCCACCAGCAGCCCCCTGACAGGGACCTACGAGCAGTACTTC. Its protein is CATSSPLTGTYEQYF. The chain couples TRBV15 to TRBJ2-7; 7 positions match TRBD1. Trimming removed 3 bases from V and 2 bases from J; junction bases left unmatched: 7. CDR3 size: 15 residues. The germline V gene has CDR1 LNHNV and CDR2 YYDKDF (reference sequence).

The genes are TRBV4-1 and TRBJ2-7; TRBD1 is a possible D gene (5 bases). V was pared by 1 base and J by 2 bases, with 12 bases between. The CDR3 sequence is 15 residues long. CDR1 and CDR2 (germline): MGHRA, YSYEKL. The CDR3 spells CASSQGQGEPYEQYF. CDR3 nucleotide sequence: TGCGCCAGCAGCCAAGGGCAGGGTGAGCCCTACGAGCAGTACTTC.

The chain uses TRBV6-5 and TRBJ2-7, with D perhaps matching TRBD1 (5 bases). In germline, CDR1 is MNHEY, CDR2 SVGAGI. The CDR3 loop spans 13 amino acids. The germline V and J ends were trimmed by 8 bases and 1 base, with 12 bases remaining between them. The CDR3 sequence: CASRPRESYEQYF. The CDR3 nucleotides are TGTGCCAGCCGACCCAGGGAATCCTACGAGCAGTACTTC.

J is TRBJ1-1 and V is TRBV9; D remains unclear. Looked up from germline, CDR1 is SGDLS and CDR2 is YYNGEE. V lost 1 base to trimming and J lost 0 bases, with 13 bases between them. The CDR3 runs to 16 residues. The CDR3 sequence: CASSVIPTGMNTEAFF. The CDR3, as DNA: TGTGCCAGCAGCGTAATTCCGACTGGCATGAACACTGAAGCTTTCTTT.

The chain couples TRBV27 to TRBJ2-3; 12 nucleotides line up with TRBD2. Germline V CDR1 and CDR2: MNHEY, SMNVEV (reference sequence). The CDR3 spans 19 residues. V lost 1 base, J lost 4 bases, and 12 bases stayed unmatched. CDR3 sequence: CASSLFRLAGVSGADTQYF. CDR3 sequence (DNA): TGTGCCAGCAGTTTATTCCGACTAGCGGGAGTGAGTGGAGCAGATACGCAGTATTTT.

This clone showed up just once. The V gene is TRBV28, the J gene TRBJ2-5; a possible D gene is TRBD1 (6 bases). This CDR3 has 16 residues. V was shortened by 5 bases and J by 0 bases, with 16 bases between the two germline ends. Germline lookup yields CDR1 MDHEN and CDR2 SYDVKM. The CDR3 reads CASSRTGSFNQETQYF. For the CDR3, the DNA is TGTGCCAGCAGTAGAACAGGGAGTTTTAACCAAGAGACCCAGTACTTC.

The chain has TRBV10-1 and TRBJ2-3; D unresolved. Germline V gene data show CDR1 as WNHNN and CDR2 as SYGVQD (reference sequence). The CDR3 is made up of 13 amino acids. The germline V and J ends were trimmed by 6 bases and 4 bases, with 11 bases remaining between them. CDR3 amino acids: CASSVPKSDTQYF. CDR3 nucleotide sequence: TGCGCCAGCAGCGTACCGAAGTCAGATACGCAGTATTTT.

This chain connects TRBV2 to TRBJ2-1; D remains ambiguous. From germline, CDR1 is SNHLY and CDR2 FYNNEI. V lost 4 bases, J lost 12 bases, and 16 bases lay in between. The CDR3 covers 13 residues. The CDR3 DNA follows: TGTGCCAGCAGTGTCAACACTCCCACGGGGCAGTTCTTC. Translated, it gives CASSVNTPTGQFF.

The chain carries TRBV5-4 and TRBJ2-1; a weak D match, TRBD1 (6 bases). The CDR3 is made up of 14 amino acids. The V and J ends lost 7 bases and 5 bases respectively, with 16 bases between them. The V gene's germline CDR1 is SGHNT and CDR2 YYREEE (reference sequence). DNA for the CDR3: TGTGCCAGCGGTCACAGGGAAAGACACAATGAGCAGTTCTTC. Protein product: CASGHRERHNEQFF. The complete variable domain, with remaining parts taken from reference TRBV5-4 and TRBJ2-1, reads ETGVTQSPTHLIKTRGQQVTLRCSSQSGHNTVSWYQQALGQGPQFIFQYYREEENGRGNFPPRFSGLQFPNYSSELNVNALELDDSALYLCASGHRERHNEQFFGPGTRLTVL.

This clone was counted a single time. The chain is built from TRBV29-1 and TRBJ1-1; no clear D. The germline CDR1 and CDR2 sequences are SQVTM and ANQGSEA. The V gene lost 4 bases and the J gene lost 1 base, with 19 bases spanning the gap. The CDR3 runs 16 residues. CDR3 DNA: TGCAGCGTTGCCCGGGGAGGCCAAGTTTGGAACACTGAAGCTTTCTTT. Its translation is CSVARGGQVWNTEAFF.

V is TRBV15 and J is TRBJ2-1, with 13 bases matching TRBD2. Germline trimming cut 4 bases from V and 6 bases from J; bases unmatched to any gene: 9. Germline lookup yields CDR1 LNHNV and CDR2 YYDKDF (reference sequence). The CDR3 is made up of 17 amino acids. The CDR3 DNA reads TGTGCCACCAGCACTCGTTCTAGACTAGCGGGGGGCAATGAGCAGTTCTTC. It translates to CATSTRSRLAGGNEQFF. Filled out from reference TRBV15 and TRBJ2-1, the complete variable domain reads DAMVIQNPRYQVTQFGKPVTLSCSQTLNHNVMYWYQQKSSQAPKLLFHYYDKDFNNEADTPDNFQSRRPNTSFCFLDIRSPGLGDTAMYLCATSTRSRLAGGNEQFFGPGTRLTVL.

The genes are TRBV14 and TRBJ2-7; no firm D call. With 4 bases removed from V and 3 bases from J, the gap between germline ends came to 10 bases. The CDR3 consists of 13 residues. Germline loops: CDR1 SGHDN, CDR2 FVKESK. In nucleotides, the CDR3 is TGTGCCAGCAGCCTTCTCGGAGTCTACGAGCAGTACTTC. Residues: CASSLLGVYEQYF.

About this clone: Other nucleotide sequences in the sample specify the same CDR3. The V call is TRBV13, the J call TRBJ1-3; TRBD1 is a possible D gene (5 bases). V shed 4 bases and J shed 3 bases, with 7 bases lying between them. Germline V gene data show CDR1 as PRHDT and CDR2 as FYEKMQ (reference sequence). The CDR3 consists of 13 residues. This chain's CDR3 is CASSSGIGNTIYF. CDR3 sequence (DNA): TGTGCCAGCAGCTCAGGGATTGGAAACACCATATATTTT.